This T cell receptor beta chain was obtained from a study of graft-versus-host responses after intestinal transplantation. Comment on this clone: Its specificity is unknown.

The V and J ends lost 2 bases and 7 bases, in that order; junction bases with no gene match: 7. CDR1 is KGHSH and CDR2 is LQKENI in the germline V gene. The CDR3 consists of 15 residues. The data were produced by immunoSEQ multiplex PCR, yet TCRdb's version contains in-frame clones alone and is incomplete. The table has around 64,000 clones, almost 95% seen once; the top ten hold about 0.41%. The gene calls are TRBV18 and TRBJ2-4, with TRBD1 matching over 8 bases. The TCR was taken from a human donor who was the organ donor for an intestinal transplant. Here the sequenced sample was unstimulated CD4+ T cells sorted from spleen or lymph node cells, taken before transplant. CDR3 in amino acids: CASSPSGGPGNIQYF. The DNA for the CDR3 is TGTGCCAGCTCACCATCAGGGGGCCCTGGGAACATTCAGTACTTC.